Listed below are T cell receptor beta chains from one sample, sequenced in a study of cytomegalovirus exposure and HLA in healthy donors. The assay was immunoSEQ multiplex PCR, and TCRdb's table has in-frame clones only and misses some. The sample has 95,000 to 110,000 clones; around 72% are singletons. The sample was PBMCs. These receptors were obtained from a woman between 35 and 50 years old in good health and CMV-seropositive. The CDR3 runs from the conserved cysteine through the conserved F or W. The order of the fields is CDR3 length, V gene, D gene, clone size, J gene, CDR3 protein, CDR3 DNA. The D gene is left open where the match is weak. Clone size appears in some rows only: once, few, many, or a class for an expanded clone.

13,TRBV30,TRBD1,NA,TRBJ1-5,CAWNPGGGQPQHF,TGTGCCTGGAACCCAGGGGGCGGGCAGCCCCAGCATTTT
16,TRBV6-1,TRBD2,few,TRBJ2-3,CASSEDHAGVWDTQYF,TGTGCCAGCAGTGAAGACCACGCGGGGGTTTGGGATACGCAGTATTTT
14,TRBV5-1,TRBD1,NA,TRBJ1-1,CASTTQGANTEAFF,TGCGCCAGCACCACACAGGGGGCGAACACTGAAGCTTTCTTT
16,TRBV15,NA,NA,TRBJ1-6,CATSRDPSSYNSPLHF,TGTGCCACCAGCAGAGATCCCTCCTCCTATAATTCACCCCTCCACTTT
15,TRBV2,NA,NA,TRBJ2-7,CASSQLKGGSYEQYF,TGTGCCAGCAGCCAATTAAAAGGAGGCTCCTACGAGCAGTACTTC
20,TRBV7-6,NA,NA,TRBJ1-5,CASSLAVSPHGGFSNQPQHF,TGTGCCAGCAGCTTAGCGGTATCACCGCACGGAGGATTTAGCAATCAGCCCCAGCATTTT
16,TRBV11-2,TRBD2,NA,TRBJ2-3,CASSRPGGGAADTQYF,TGTGCCAGCAGCCGTCCGGGCGGGGGGGCCGCAGATACGCAGTATTTT
14,TRBV28,TRBD1,once,TRBJ2-7,CASRPGQATYEQYF,TGTGCCAGCAGGCCCGGACAGGCTACCTACGAGCAGTACTTC
13,TRBV7-9,TRBD1,NA,TRBJ1-2,CASSPGQGYGYTF,TGTGCCAGCAGCCCCGGACAGGGGTATGGCTACACCTTC
16,TRBV5-4,NA,NA,TRBJ1-2,CASSLSTGTRGYGYTF,TGTGCCAGCAGCTTGTCTACCGGGACACGAGGGTATGGCTACACCTTC
15,TRBV5-6,TRBD1,NA,TRBJ2-3,CASSPGQGAGDTQYF,TGTGCCAGCAGCCCGGGACAGGGGGCGGGAGATACGCAGTATTTT
14,TRBV6-5,TRBD1,NA,TRBJ1-2,CASSYGDRFGRYTF,TGTGCCAGCAGTTACGGGGACAGATTTGGCCGCTACACCTTC
15,TRBV4-2,TRBD1,NA,TRBJ1-5,CASSQETGGREPQHF,TGTGCCAGCAGCCAAGAGACAGGGGGCAGGGAGCCCCAGCATTTT
11,TRBV5-1,NA,NA,TRBJ2-7,CASSLDTEQYF,TGCGCCAGCAGCTTGGACACCGAGCAGTACTTC
15,TRBV7-2,NA,once,TRBJ1-5,CASSIQGWGNQPQHF,TGTGCCAGCAGCATACAGGGCTGGGGCAATCAGCCCCAGCATTTT
15,TRBV6-4,TRBD1,NA,TRBJ1-6,CASRRDSMYNSPLHF,TGTGCCAGCAGGAGGGACAGTATGTATAATTCACCCCTCCACTTT
15,TRBV28,NA,NA,TRBJ1-5,CASSTGGREDQPQHF,TGTGCCAGCAGCACCGGTGGCAGGGAAGATCAGCCCCAGCATTTT
16,TRBV4-3,TRBD1,NA,TRBJ1-4,CASSQGTGTGIRKLFF,TGCGCCAGCAGCCAAGGCACGGGGACAGGGATAAGAAAACTGTTTTTT
18,TRBV9,NA,NA,TRBJ2-6,CASSVEGGPYSGANVLTF,TGTGCCAGCAGCGTGGAGGGCGGGCCATACTCTGGGGCCAACGTCCTGACTTTC
14,TRBV6-1,TRBD1,NA,TRBJ1-5,CASSGRGSNQPQHF,TGTGCCAGCAGTGGCAGGGGGTCCAATCAGCCCCAGCATTTT
15,TRBV18,TRBD2,NA,TRBJ2-7,CASSMTSGGTYEQYF,TGTGCCAGCTCCATGACTAGCGGGGGGACCTACGAGCAGTACTTC
16,TRBV7-3,NA,NA,TRBJ2-6,CASSAFPQGGANVLTF,TGTGCCAGCAGCGCCTTTCCCCAGGGTGGGGCCAACGTCCTGACTTTC
12,TRBV5-4,NA,few,TRBJ2-5,CASGRTGETQYF,TGTGCCAGCGGTCGGACTGGGGAGACCCAGTACTTC
16,TRBV27,NA,NA,TRBJ1-6,CASSLGRTINNSPLHF,TGTGCCAGCAGTTTGGGGAGGACAATCAATAATTCACCCCTCCACTTT
17,TRBV11-3,TRBD2,few,TRBJ2-5,CASSLTAGSDGQETQYF,TGTGCCAGCAGCCTAACAGCGGGGTCGGACGGACAAGAGACCCAGTACTTC
13,TRBV7-2,NA,NA,TRBJ1-5,CASSRMSERSQHF,TGTGCCAGCAGTCGGATGTCCGAGAGGTCCCAGCATTTT
13,TRBV2,TRBD1,NA,TRBJ2-2,CASGSRGTGELFF,TGTGCCAGCGGGAGCAGGGGGACCGGGGAGCTGTTTTTT
12,TRBV4-1,NA,NA,TRBJ2-2,CASSHQFGELFF,TGCGCCAGCAGCCACCAATTCGGGGAGCTGTTTTTT
13,TRBV25-1,NA,NA,TRBJ1-2,CASSEGGGYGYTF,TGTGCCAGCAGTGAAGGGGGCGGGTATGGCTACACCTTC
15,TRBV15,NA,NA,TRBJ1-5,CATSRDARVGQPQHF,TGTGCCACCAGCAGAGATGCCAGGGTAGGGCAGCCCCAGCATTTT
14,TRBV2,NA,NA,TRBJ1-5,CASRVTESNQPQHF,TGTGCCAGCAGGGTGACAGAGTCCAATCAGCCCCAGCATTTT
15,TRBV19,NA,NA,TRBJ1-4,CASTAQLATNEKLFF,TGTGCCAGTACCGCACAGCTTGCAACTAATGAAAAACTGTTTTTT
16,TRBV11-2,TRBD1,NA,TRBJ1-3,CASSSRDRTPGDTIYF,TGTGCCAGCAGCTCGCGGGACAGGACCCCTGGGGACACCATATATTTT
14,TRBV28,TRBD1,NA,TRBJ1-2,CASTLGQTSYGYTF,TGTGCCAGCACCTTGGGACAGACCTCCTATGGCTACACCTTC
14,TRBV19,TRBD1,NA,TRBJ1-6,CASSRDRENSPLHF,TGTGCCAGTAGTAGGGACAGAGAAAATTCACCCCTCCACTTT
14,TRBV25-1,NA,NA,TRBJ1-2,CASSEAGSNYGYTF,TGTGCCAGCAGTGAAGCGGGCAGCAACTATGGCTACACCTTC
14,TRBV27,TRBD1,NA,TRBJ1-1,CASSFGTGGSEAFF,TGTGCCAGCAGTTTTGGGACAGGGGGTTCTGAAGCTTTCTTT
17,TRBV5-1,NA,NA,TRBJ1-1,CASSPATLGRGNTEAFF,TGCGCCAGCAGCCCCGCGACTTTGGGGCGAGGGAACACTGAAGCTTTCTTT
14,TRBV29-1,NA,NA,TRBJ2-1,CSVVFQRIWHEQFF,TGCAGCGTTGTGTTTCAGAGGATATGGCATGAGCAGTTCTTC
14,TRBV6-6,NA,NA,TRBJ2-7,CASSYSGQTYEQYF,TGTGCCAGCAGTTACTCAGGTCAGACATACGAGCAGTACTTC
17,TRBV13,TRBD1,NA,TRBJ2-3,CASSFRQGAVYTDTQYF,TGTGCCAGCAGCTTCCGACAGGGGGCCGTATACACAGATACGCAGTATTTT
15,TRBV19,TRBD1,NA,TRBJ1-6,CATKPGQGHNSPLHF,TGTGCCACCAAACCCGGACAGGGCCATAATTCACCCCTCCACTTT
14,TRBV2,NA,once,TRBJ1-5,CASRGYRADQPQHF,TGTGCCAGCAGGGGTTACAGGGCCGATCAGCCCCAGCATTTT